A selection of T cell receptor beta chains follows, all from one sample in a study of CD8+ T cells in alopecia areata. Profiled with immunoSEQ multiplex PCR; TCRdb holds only in-frame clones, not every one. Among 95,000 to 110,000 clones, less than 90% were seen once, and the ten largest hold roughly 25%. The sample consisted of CD8+ T cells sorted from blood, taken at week 24, from a patient treated with tofacitinib. All receptors come from a human donor with alopecia areata. Both conserved end residues are part of each CDR3. Each record gives: D gene, J gene, V gene, CDR3 DNA, CDR3 protein. The D gene is left open where the match is weak.

>-|TRBJ2-7|TRBV6-7
TGTGCCAGCAGTTACTTCCCTTTAAAGGCGATCTCCTACGAGCAGTACTTC
CASSYFPLKAISYEQYF
>-|TRBJ1-2|TRBV7-9
TGTGCCAGCAGCTTAATCTCAGGGAGCGACTATGGCTACACCTTC
CASSLISGSDYGYTF
>TRBD2|TRBJ2-5|TRBV11-2
TGTGCCAGCAGCTTAGAGTTTAGCGGGTGGGAGACCCAGTACTTC
CASSLEFSGWETQYF
>-|TRBJ1-1|TRBV7-6
TGTGCCAGCAGCTCCCCGAGGGGCGAGAACACTGAAGCTTTCTTT
CASSSPRGENTEAFF
>-|TRBJ2-1|TRBV4-3
TGCGCCAGCAGCAAGGGGGGCTCCTACAATGAGCAGTTCTTC
CASSKGGSYNEQFF
>-|TRBJ2-1|TRBV7-8
TGTGCCAGCAGCCCCGAGTCCAATGAGCAGTTCTTC
CASSPESNEQFF
>TRBD1|TRBJ2-7|TRBV5-1
TGCGCCAGCAGCTTAGGGACAGGCCTAACCTACGAGCAGTACTTC
CASSLGTGLTYEQYF
>-|TRBJ2-2|TRBV4-1
TGCGCCAGCAGCCAAGGCCCGACCAGGGAGCTGTTTTTT
CASSQGPTRELFF
>-|TRBJ2-7|TRBV6-5
TGTGCCAGCAGTTACGGGAGGAACGAGCAGTACTTC
CASSYGRNEQYF
>TRBD2|TRBJ2-1|TRBV7-2
TGTGCCAGCAGCTCCCGCCCTATCGGACTAGCGGGGGTCTATGAGCAGTTCTTC
CASSSRPIGLAGVYEQFF
>TRBD2|TRBJ2-3|TRBV27
TGTGCCAGCACTCGGACGGGGGGGCCTAGAGATACGCAGTATTTT
CASTRTGGPRDTQYF
>-|TRBJ2-7|TRBV4-3
TGCGCCAGCAGCCGATTGCTGGCCAGGGGGGACAGCGAGCAGTACTTC
CASSRLLARGDSEQYF
>TRBD1|TRBJ2-7|TRBV7-7
TGTGCTAGCGGGCCGGGACAGGGGTACGAGCAGTACTTC
CASGPGQGYEQYF
>-|TRBJ2-4|TRBV29-1
TGCAGCGTTATTACGGCCCGGGGAGACATTCAGTACTTC
CSVITARGDIQYF
>-|TRBJ2-2|TRBV6-5
TGTGCCAGCAGTTACTCGAGCGGGAACACCGGGGAGCTGTTTTTT
CASSYSSGNTGELFF
>-|TRBJ2-7|TRBV11-2
TGTGCCAGCAGCCTACCCGCCCCCGGCGAGCAGTACTTC
CASSLPAPGEQYF
>-|TRBJ2-5|TRBV20-1
TGCAGTGCTAGAGATTACGCTACCCAGTACTTC
CSARDYATQYF
>-|TRBJ1-4|TRBV9
TGTGCCAGCAGCGATCCCTTCCAGGGACCCAATGAAAAACTGTTTTTT
CASSDPFQGPNEKLFF
>-|TRBJ2-1|TRBV7-8
TGTGCCAGCAGCTTATGGGGTAATGAGCAGTTCTTC
CASSLWGNEQFF